The 10 T cell receptor beta chains given below trace back to one sample, sequenced in a study of type 1 and type 2 diabetes patients. Amplification started from genomic DNA. Amplification of the beta chain CDR3 used 30 forward and 13 reverse multiplex primers. TCRdb re-called the multiplex PCR reads through MiXCR, storing one row per CDR3 protein. The data hold 250,000 to 300,000 distinct CDR3 sequences, with more than 40% observed a single time. Specimen: peripheral blood mononuclear cells (PBMCs). All receptors come from a man younger than 35 with type 2 diabetes.

The chain employs TRBV7-2 and TRBJ1-2; 7 bases agree with TRBD1. The germline V gene has CDR1 SGHTA and CDR2 FQGNSA. The CDR3 contains 16 residues. J was trimmed by 6 bases and V by 7 bases; bases with no gene match: 17. The CDR3 here is CASTDPGQVRLDGYTF. In DNA form, the CDR3 reads TGTGCCAGCACCGATCCCGGACAGGTGAGACTGGATGGCTACACCTTC.

The chain joins TRBV20-1 to TRBJ2-7; TRBD2 agrees at 9 bases. Per germline, CDR1 DFQATT and CDR2 SNEGSKA (reference sequence). This CDR3 is built from 15 residues. V shed 2 bases, J shed 3 bases, and the junction held 8 bases outside the gene matches. CDR3 coding DNA: TGCAGTGCTAGATTTGCGGGGGGGATAGACTACGAGCAGTACTTC. The encoded protein is CSARFAGGIDYEQYF.

In this sample, this clonotype turned up a few times. This sequence joins TRBV5-1 and TRBJ2-1, with 9 bases aligning to TRBD2. The V gene end was trimmed by 0 bases and the J gene end by 9 bases; junction bases not matched to a gene: 1. The germline CDR1 and CDR2 sequences are SGHRS and YFSETQ. The CDR3 loop spans 13 amino acids. The DNA of the CDR3 is TGCGCCAGCAGCTTGGCAGCGGGAGGTGAGCAGTTCTTC. This codes for CASSLAAGGEQFF.

The chain employs TRBV19 and TRBJ1-1, with 7 bases aligning to TRBD1. V lost 7 bases to trimming and J lost 3 bases; unmatched junction nucleotides: 2. CDR1 is LNHDA, CDR2 SQIVND, per germline (reference sequence). This CDR3 contains 12 residues. The CDR3 protein is CASTRGYTEAFF. The DNA of the CDR3 is TGTGCCAGTACCAGGGGGTACACTGAAGCTTTCTTT. Full variable domain (missing parts from reference TRBV19 and TRBJ1-1): DGGITQSPKYLFRKEGQNVTLSCEQNLNHDAMYWYRQDPGQGLRLIYYSQIVNDFQKGDIAEGYSVSREKKESFPLTVTSAQKNPTAFYLCASTRGYTEAFFGQGTRLTVV.

This clonotype was counted once. The chain employs TRBV4-3 and TRBJ1-4; 7 nucleotides align to TRBD1. The CDR3 sequence is 17 residues long. Germline loops: CDR1 LGHNA, CDR2 YSLEER. The V and J ends lost 1 base and 4 bases, in that order; junction bases with no gene match: 9. CDR3 nucleotides: TGCGCCAGCAGCCAAGGTGACGGGACAGTGCTTAATGAAAAACTGTTTTTT. Encoded protein: CASSQGDGTVLNEKLFF.

V is TRBV7-9 and J is TRBJ1-2, with a possible D match to TRBD1 (5 bases). Trimming took 5 bases from V and 4 from J, leaving 14 bases between them. The CDR3 is 14 residues long. Germline assignment: CDR1 SEHNR and CDR2 FQNEAQ (reference sequence). CDR3 sequence reads: CASSPQTDIYGYTF. The CDR3 nucleotides read TGTGCCAGCAGCCCACAGACGGACATCTATGGCTACACCTTC.

This rearrangement joins TRBV15 to TRBJ2-7; D is unclear. The CDR3 contains 15 residues. V lost 4 bases and J 3 bases, leaving 16 bases between the germline ends. Germline V gene lookup returns CDR1 LNHNV and CDR2 YYDKDF (reference sequence). This chain's CDR3 is CATSTSRAAHYEQYF. The CDR3, as DNA: TGTGCCACCAGCACGTCCCGGGCCGCGCACTACGAGCAGTACTTC.

The V and J genes are TRBV2 and TRBJ1-5; D ambiguous. V was pared by 2 bases and J by 4 bases, with 6 bases between. The length of the CDR3 is 13 residues. Germline CDR1 is SNHLY and CDR2 is FYNNEI. The CDR3 region is CASSENGNQPQHF. CDR3 bases: TGTGCCAGCAGTGAAAACGGGAATCAGCCCCAGCATTTT. The full variable domain, with the rest looked up from reference TRBV2 and TRBJ1-5, is EPEVTQTPSHQVTQMGQEVILRCVPISNHLYFYWYRQILGQKVEFLVSFYNNEISEKSEIFDDQFSVERPDGSNFTLKIRSTKLEDSAMYFCASSENGNQPQHFGDGTRLSIL.

The V call is TRBV7-7, the J call TRBJ2-1; 13 bases agree with TRBD2. CDR3 length: 16 residues. Looked up from germline, CDR1 is SSHAT and CDR2 is FNYEAQ (reference sequence). V gave up 2 bases and J gave up 4 bases; unmatched junction bases: 2. The CDR3 nucleotides are TGTGCCAGCAGCTTATTGGGACTAGCGGGGTACAATGAGCAGTTCTTC. Translation: CASSLLGLAGYNEQFF. Full variable domain (missing parts from reference TRBV7-7 and TRBJ2-1): GAGVSQSPRYKVTKRGQDVTLRCDPISSHATLYWYQQALGQGPEFLTYFNYEAQPDKSGLPSDRFSAERPEGSISTLTIQRTEQRDSAMYRCASSLLGLAGYNEQFFGPGTRLTVL.

Turning to this clonotype: The junction departs from germline at one end; a sequencing error may be responsible. The rearrangement uses TRBV27 and TRBJ2-2; D is unclear. The length of the CDR3 is 16 residues. The V gene's germline CDR1 is MNHEY and CDR2 SMNVEV (reference sequence). The CDR3 DNA sequence: TGTGCCGGCAGTTTAACGGTCCGGATGAACACCGGGGAGCTGTTTTTT. Amino acids: CAGSLTVRMNTGELFF.